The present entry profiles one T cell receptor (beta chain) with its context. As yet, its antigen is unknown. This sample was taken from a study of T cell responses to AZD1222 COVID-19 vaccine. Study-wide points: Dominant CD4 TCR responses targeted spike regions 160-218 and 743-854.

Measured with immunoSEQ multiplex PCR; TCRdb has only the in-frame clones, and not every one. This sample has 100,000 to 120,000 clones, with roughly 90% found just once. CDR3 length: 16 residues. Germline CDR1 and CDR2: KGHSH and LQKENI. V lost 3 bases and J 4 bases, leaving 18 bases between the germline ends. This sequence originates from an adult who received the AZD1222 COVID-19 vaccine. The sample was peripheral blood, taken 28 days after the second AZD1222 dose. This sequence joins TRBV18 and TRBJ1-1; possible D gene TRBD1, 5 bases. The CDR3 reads CASSPRDGIGSTEAFF. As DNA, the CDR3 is TGTGCCAGCTCACCGAGGGACGGTATCGGTAGCACTGAAGCTTTCTTT.